The sequence of this T cell receptor beta chain was determined in a study of cytotoxic CD8 clonotypes in ibrutinib-treated CLL. Regarding the study as a whole: Public clonotypes proved infrequent, and on treatment they shrank or remained steady.

To note about this clone: What it binds is not known.

This CDR3 spans 19 amino acids. V lost 0 bases, J lost 0 bases, and 11 bases stayed unmatched. The germline CDR1 and CDR2 sequences are PRHDT and FYEKMQ (reference sequence). This table comes from immunoSEQ multiplex PCR, and its TCRdb copy is limited to in-frame clones, with some not included. This sample has around 76,000 clones, with approximately 87% found just once. The chain has TRBV13 and TRBJ2-3, with 8 nucleotides matching TRBD2. The starting material was PBMCs, obtained after 24 months of ibrutinib treatment. This sequence was found in a human donor with chronic lymphocytic leukemia. The CDR3 sequence is CASSLGGRASGSSTDTQYF. In DNA form, the CDR3 reads TGTGCCAGCAGCTTAGGCGGTAGGGCTAGCGGGTCAAGCACAGATACGCAGTATTTT.